The 9 T cell receptor beta chains presented below share a single source sample, sequenced in a study of blood T cell repertoires in COVID-19. The table came from immunoSEQ multiplex PCR; TCRdb's copy has only in-frame clones and leaves some out. The table lists tens of thousands of clones, around nine tenths of them singletons. The specimen was peripheral blood. Receptor source: a woman aged 55-75 years with COVID-19, enrolled during active disease.

V and J are TRBV18 and TRBJ1-2; TRBD1 aligns across 7 bases. The CDR3 is made up of 14 amino acids. Germline values: CDR1 KGHSH, CDR2 LQKENI. The V gene end was trimmed by 2 bases and the J gene end by 6 bases; junction bases not matched to a gene: 6. DNA of the CDR3: TGTGCCAGCTCACCAGATCACAGGGGTGATGGCTACACCTTC. This encodes CASSPDHRGDGYTF.

The chain has TRBV2 and TRBJ1-4; TRBD1 agrees at 10 bases. V lost 2 bases to trimming and J lost 5 bases; unmatched junction nucleotides: 17. The CDR3 consists of 20 residues. Germline CDR1 and CDR2: SNHLY and FYNNEI. In DNA, the CDR3 is TGTGCCAGCAGTGAATCTTTCCCGACAGGGGGCTTTTCAGGGAATGAAAAACTGTTTTTT. Translated, it gives CASSESFPTGGFSGNEKLFF.

The rearrangement joins TRBV7-6 to TRBJ2-7, with TRBD2 matching over 10 bases. Germline CDR1 SGHVS, CDR2 FNYEAQ. The length of the CDR3 is 14 residues. J was trimmed by 4 bases and V by 5 bases; bases with no gene match: 5. The CDR3 reads CASSPGTSVYEQYF. CDR3 DNA: TGTGCCAGCAGCCCCGGGACTAGCGTTTACGAGCAGTACTTC.

The CDR3, as DNA: TGTGCCAGCAGTCCTAAGGCAGGGGGCGCGAAATCATATTCACCCCTCCACTTT. Residues: CASSPKAGGAKSYSPLHF. The J gene is TRBJ1-6, the V gene TRBV6-6, with 8 nucleotides matching TRBD1. The junction had 17 bases not matched to a gene; V was cut back by 5 bases and J by 8 bases. Germline CDR1 reads MNHNY; CDR2 reads SVGAGI (reference sequence). The CDR3 has 18 amino acids.

CDR3 bases: TGCGCCAGCAGCCCGTGGACAGGTTCTAGCTCCTACGAGCAGTACTTC. This gives the protein CASSPWTGSSSYEQYF. The V and J genes are TRBV5-1 and TRBJ2-7; 7 bases fit TRBD1. The germline gives CDR1 SGHRS, CDR2 YFSETQ. With V trimmed by 4 bases and J by 0 bases, 10 bases remained unmatched. This CDR3 has 16 amino acids.

V gene TRBV7-9 combines with J gene TRBJ1-1; D not resolved. Per the germline V gene, CDR1 is SEHNR and CDR2 is FQNEAQ (reference sequence). CDR3 length: 13 residues. Trimming shortened V by 3 bases and J by 0 bases, and 5 bases separated the two germline ends. The CDR3 sequence: CASSFRVNTEAFF. In DNA, the CDR3 is TGTGCCAGCAGCTTCCGTGTGAACACTGAAGCTTTCTTT.

CDR3 DNA sequence: TGCGCCAGCAGCTTCACGGGGGTCGGACAGCCCCAGCATTTT. It codes for CASSFTGVGQPQHF. The J gene is TRBJ1-5, the V gene TRBV5-1; tentatively, D is TRBD1 (5 bases). Germline CDR1 is SGHRS and CDR2 is YFSETQ. This CDR3 is 14 amino acids long. Between the trimmed V and J ends, which lost 2 bases and 7 bases, there was a span of 13 bases. Full variable domain (remainder filled in from reference TRBV5-1 and TRBJ1-5): KAGVTQTPRYLIKTRGQQVTLSCSPISGHRSVSWYQQTPGQGLQFLFEYFSETQRNKGNFPGRFSGRQFSNSRSEMNVSTLELGDSALYLCASSFTGVGQPQHFGDGTRLSIL.

This clone was recorded only once. This chain links TRBV7-8 with TRBJ2-2; 10 nucleotides line up with TRBD2. This CDR3 contains 16 residues. The V gene end was trimmed by 5 bases and the J gene end by 1 base; junction bases not matched to a gene: 4. Germline assignment: CDR1 SGHVS and CDR2 FQNEAQ. The CDR3 sequence is CASSQSSGGNTGELFF. The CDR3, as DNA: TGTGCCAGCAGCCAGTCTAGCGGGGGGAACACCGGGGAGCTGTTTTTT. The full variable domain, in which reference TRBV7-8 and TRBJ2-2 provide the parts outside the CDR3, is GAGVSQSPRYKVAKRGQDVALRCDPISGHVSLFWYQQALGQGPEFLTYFQNEAQLDKSGLPSDRFFAERPEGSVSTLKIQRTQQEDSAVYLCASSQSSGGNTGELFFGEGSRLTVL.

V and J are TRBV4-2 and TRBJ1-5; no firm D call. V lost 0 bases and J 6 bases, leaving 9 bases between the germline ends. The germline V gene encodes CDR1 LGHNA and CDR2 YNFKEQ. The length of the CDR3 is 14 residues. The DNA for the CDR3 is TGTGCCAGCAGCCAAGAGGGAGTGATTCAGCCCCAGCATTTT. Protein sequence: CASSQEGVIQPQHF.